This paragraph covers one T cell receptor (beta chain) sequence. This clonotype occurred a few times. This clone's antigen is unknown. Base qualities are missing; no much larger clone stands one base away. The data were taken from a study of patients and donors after allogeneic stem cell transplantation (TCRdb year 2020). Via the germline V gene, CDR1 is MGHRA and CDR2 YSYEKL. V lost 1 base and J lost 0 bases; the stretch between them is 7 bases long. From its cysteine to its phenylalanine, the CDR3 spans 14 amino acids. The entry retains the CDR3 DNA only, 42 bases that are in frame from base 1. Library preparation employed RT-PCR. Sequenced using a NextSeq 550. Clones were called with MiXCR by TCRdb after fastp trimmed the public reads at Q25, and only in-frame beta chains were retained. Every distinct CDR3 protein forms one entry, paired with its most common genes and DNA. Within this sample are some 960,000 distinct CDR3 sequences, with approximately 19% of them counted one time only. Around 6% of the sample rests with the top ten.

The sample was blood, either unsorted or a sorted T cell fraction (not recorded which). This receptor was taken from a human donor who was either an allogeneic HSCT recipient or a stem cell or donor lymphocyte infusion donor (not recorded which). It is not recorded whose cells these are; they may come from a transplant donor. The sequence links TRBV4-1 to TRBJ2-7; the D gene assignment is ambiguous. The CDR3 amino acid sequence is: CASSQVLLSYEQYF. Here is the DNA: TGCGCCAGCAGCCAAGTGCTACTCTCCTACGAGCAGTACTTC.